These T cell receptor beta chains were read from a single sample in a study of blood T cells in healthy people across ages. TCRdb itself ran the 5' RACE reads through MiXCR, one entry per CDR3 protein. The sample holds 550,000 to 750,000 distinct CDR3 sequences, around a fifth seen once. The sequencing sample was made of blood. The receptors shown here come from a man in his 70s in good health. Each CDR3 is given with its conserved first and last residue. D genes are given only for firm matches. Rows may omit the clone size; those that give it use once, few, many or a size class.

D gene	clone size	V gene	J gene	CDR3 protein	CDR3 DNA
TRBD1	-	TRBV25-1	TRBJ2-3	CASSESDRKSTDTQYF	TGTGCCAGCAGTGAGTCGGACAGGAAGAGCACAGATACGCAGTACTTT
TRBD2	-	TRBV5-1	TRBJ2-5	CASSLMTSGLKETQYF	TGCGCCAGCAGCCTAATGACTAGCGGGCTAAAAGAGACCCAGTACTTC
TRBD2	-	TRBV6-1	TRBJ2-4	CASRTGTSLAKNIQYF	TGTGCCAGCAGGACCGGGACTAGCCTGGCCAAAAACATTCAGTACTTC
-	few	TRBV13	TRBJ1-2	CASSLVRGPTADLRDGYTF	TGTGCCAGCAGCTTAGTCCGTGGGCCTACAGCGGACCTCCGGGATGGCTACACCTTC
-	-	TRBV3-1	TRBJ2-7	CASSQVETSEQYF	TGTGCCAGCAGCCAAGTGGAAACAAGCGAGCAGTACTTC
TRBD1	few	TRBV29-1	TRBJ1-6	CSVAGTGGSPLHF	TGCAGCGTGGCCGGGACAGGGGGTTCACCCCTCCACTTT
TRBD2	few	TRBV3-1	TRBJ2-7	CASSQDRNLAGIYEQYF	TGTGCCAGCAGCCAAGACCGGAATTTAGCGGGGATCTACGAGCAGTACTTC
-	many	TRBV7-9	TRBJ2-7	CASSLYGYEQYF	TGCGCCAGCAGCTTGTATGGTTACGAGCAGTACTTC
TRBD1	few	TRBV20-1	TRBJ1-1	CSAPRTGANTEAFF	TGCAGTGCTCCTAGGACAGGGGCGAACACTGAAGCTTTCTTT
-	many	TRBV7-2	TRBJ2-1	CASSDRGLGVYNEQFF	TGTGCCAGCAGCGACCGGGGACTGGGAGTCTACAATGAGCAGTTCTTC
-	-	TRBV12-3/TRBV12-4	TRBJ2-3	CASSLSVGGDTQYF	TGTGCCAGCAGCCTCAGCGTCGGAGGCGATACGCAGTATTTT
TRBD2	many	TRBV2	TRBJ2-5	CASSDPASGQETQYF	TGTGCCAGCAGTGATCCGGCTAGCGGCCAAGAGACCCAGTACTTC
TRBD1	few	TRBV7-2	TRBJ1-1	CASSLPQGVLIF	TGTGCCAGCAGCTTACCACAGGGGGTTCTTATCTTT
-	few	TRBV12-5	TRBJ2-7	CASGLGGFYEQYF	TGTGCTAGTGGTTTGGGAGGGTTCTACGAGCAGTACTTC
TRBD2	few	TRBV12-3/TRBV12-4	TRBJ2-7	CASSSSGKTHEQYF	TGTGCCAGCAGTTCTAGCGGGAAAACCCACGAGCAGTACTTC
TRBD1	-	TRBV6-1	TRBJ2-6	CASSLSWTGGANVLTF	TGTGCCAGCAGTCTGAGCTGGACAGGAGGGGCCAACGTCCTGACTTTC
-	-	TRBV12-3/TRBV12-4	TRBJ1-1	CASSLAVTGNTEAFF	TGTGCCAGCAGTTTAGCCGTTACCGGGAACACTGAAGCTTTCTTT
TRBD1	few	TRBV10-3	TRBJ2-5	CAIRPGGEETQYF	TGTGCCATCAGGCCAGGGGGCGAGGAGACCCAGTACTTC
-	-	TRBV14	TRBJ2-7	CASSLIPGSYEQYF	TGTGCCAGCAGCTTGATCCCGGGTTCCTACGAGCAGTACTTC
-	few	TRBV27	TRBJ2-5	CASFSMGTQYF	TGTGCCAGCTTCTCTATGGGGACCCAGTACTTC
-	many	TRBV20-1	TRBJ2-7	CSAETLGQSYEQYF	TGCAGTGCTGAAACCCTAGGACAGAGCTACGAGCAGTACTTC
-	-	TRBV7-9	TRBJ2-1	CASSLGGGSVNEQFF	TGTGCCAGCAGCTTAGGCGGTGGTAGCGTCAATGAGCAGTTCTTC
TRBD1	-	TRBV7-8	TRBJ2-4	CASSLAMAGGGNIQYF	TGTGCCAGCAGCTTAGCGATGGCAGGGGGTGGAAACATTCAGTACTTC
-	few	TRBV15	TRBJ2-1	CATKGGGRGYNEQFF	TGTGCCACCAAAGGAGGGGGCAGGGGCTACAATGAGCAGTTCTTC
TRBD2	-	TRBV28	TRBJ2-2	CASSPIAGLARNTGELFF	TGTGCCAGCAGTCCGATTGCAGGACTAGCGAGAAACACCGGGGAGCTGTTTTTT
-	-	TRBV18	TRBJ1-3	CASSPVSASGNTIYF	TGTGCCAGCTCACCGGTCAGCGCCTCCGGAAACACCATATATTTT
-	few	TRBV6-2/TRBV6-3	TRBJ2-2	CASSYGPHGIGELFF	TGTGCCAGCAGTTATGGTCCCCACGGGATCGGCGAGCTGTTTTTT
-	few	TRBV3-1	TRBJ2-4	CASSQGTVQYF	TGTGCCAGCAGCCAAGGGACAGTTCAGTACTTC
-	-	TRBV19	TRBJ1-6	CASTSGDRANSPLHF	TGTGCCAGTACCTCCGGGGACCGGGCCAATTCACCCCTCCACTTT
TRBD1	once	TRBV12-3/TRBV12-4	TRBJ2-5	CASSFWQGAAETQYF	TGTGCCAGCAGTTTTTGGCAGGGGGCAGCAGAGACCCAGTACTTC
TRBD2	few	TRBV2	TRBJ2-7	CASSFQRSSGRLSYEQYF	TGTGCCAGCAGTTTCCAAAGGTCTAGCGGGAGATTATCCTACGAGCAGTACTTC
-	many	TRBV12-3/TRBV12-4	TRBJ1-5	CASSFSVGTNQPQHF	TGTGCCAGCAGTTTCTCGGTAGGAACTAATCAGCCCCAGCATTTT
-	few	TRBV20-1	TRBJ2-4	CSASLRSDIQYF	TGCAGTGCTAGTTTGCGGTCGGACATTCAGTACTTC
TRBD1	-	TRBV20-1	TRBJ1-1	CSALGQGRYTEAFF	TGCAGTGCTCTAGGACAGGGCCGGTACACTGAAGCTTTCTTT
-	many	TRBV7-2	TRBJ2-2	CASSPSTGELFF	TGTGCCAGCAGCCCTAGCACCGGGGAGCTGTTTTTT
TRBD2	few	TRBV14	TRBJ2-1	CASSQVRTSYNEQFF	TGTGCCAGCAGCCAAGTACGGACTAGCTACAATGAGCAGTTCTTC
TRBD2	few	TRBV7-9	TRBJ2-2	CASSPSGSYTGELFF	TGTGCCAGCAGCCCTAGCGGGAGCTACACCGGGGAGCTGTTTTTT
-	-	TRBV27	TRBJ2-1	CASSPIHRVSYNEQFF	TGTGCCAGCAGTCCGATTCACAGGGTCTCCTACAATGAGCAGTTCTTC
TRBD2	-	TRBV4-3	TRBJ2-1	CASSQEDGREGLDEQLF	TGCGCCAGCAGCCAAGAAGATGGGCGGGAGGGCCTCGATGAGCAGCTCTTC
TRBD1	few	TRBV2	TRBJ2-1	CASIRDRGQVQFF	TGTGCCAGCATAAGGGACAGGGGGCAGGTACAGTTCTTC
-	few	TRBV12-3/TRBV12-4	TRBJ2-7	CAGSPDYGEQYF	TGTGCCGGCAGTCCCGACTACGGAGAGCAGTACTTC
-	few	TRBV6-2/TRBV6-3	TRBJ1-6	CASSYANSPLHF	TGTGCCAGCAGTTACGCGAATTCACCCCTCCACTTT
-	-	TRBV7-8	TRBJ2-2	CASSLGLRQNTGELFF	TGTGCCAGCAGCTTAGGCTTAAGACAAAACACCGGGGAGCTGTTTTTT
-	-	TRBV20-1	TRBJ1-4	CSAITGTLKNEKLFF	TGCAGTGCCATTACCGGGACGCTAAAAAATGAAAAACTGTTTTTT
-	few	TRBV20-1	TRBJ2-5	CSARESVRETQYF	TGCAGTGCTAGAGAGTCGGTTCGAGAGACCCAGTACTTC